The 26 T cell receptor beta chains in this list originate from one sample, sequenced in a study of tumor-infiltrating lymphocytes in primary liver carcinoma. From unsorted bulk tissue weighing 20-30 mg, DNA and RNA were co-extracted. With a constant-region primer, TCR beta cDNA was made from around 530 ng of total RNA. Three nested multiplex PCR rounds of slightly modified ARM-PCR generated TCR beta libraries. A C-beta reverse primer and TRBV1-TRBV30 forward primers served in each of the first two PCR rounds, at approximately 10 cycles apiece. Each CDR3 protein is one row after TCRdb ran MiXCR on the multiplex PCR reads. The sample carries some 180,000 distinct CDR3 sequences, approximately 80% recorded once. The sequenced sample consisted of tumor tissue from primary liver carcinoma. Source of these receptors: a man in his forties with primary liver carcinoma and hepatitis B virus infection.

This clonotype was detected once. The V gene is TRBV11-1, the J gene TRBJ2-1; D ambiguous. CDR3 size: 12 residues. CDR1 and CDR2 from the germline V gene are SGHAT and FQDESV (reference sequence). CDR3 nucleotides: TGTGTCAGGAGCGAGGTAGTGGGTAAGAAGTTCTTC. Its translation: CVRSEVVGKKFF.

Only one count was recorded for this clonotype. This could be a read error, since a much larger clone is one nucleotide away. CDR3 sequence reads: CASNLASGAKFTGELFF. In DNA, the CDR3 is TGTGCCAGCAACTTAGCGTCGGGAGCCAAGTTCACCGGGGAGCTGTTTTTT. V gene TRBV7-9 combines with J gene TRBJ2-2; possible D gene TRBD2, 6 bases. CDR1 and CDR2 from the germline V gene are SEHNR and FQNEAQ (reference sequence). This CDR3 has 17 residues. The variable domain in full, with the rest retrieved from reference TRBV7-9 and TRBJ2-2, is DTGVSQNPRHKITKRGQNVTFRCDPISEHNRLYWYRQTLGQGPEFLTYFQNEAQLEKSRLLSDRFSAERPKGSFSTLEIQRTEQGDSAMYLCASNLASGAKFTGELFFGEGSRLTVL.

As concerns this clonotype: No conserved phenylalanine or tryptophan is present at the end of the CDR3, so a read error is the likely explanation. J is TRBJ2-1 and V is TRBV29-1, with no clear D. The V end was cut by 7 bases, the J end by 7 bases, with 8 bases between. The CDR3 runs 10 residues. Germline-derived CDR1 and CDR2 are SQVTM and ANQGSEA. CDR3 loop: CSARCNEQFL. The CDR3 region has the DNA TGCAGCGCACGATGTAATGAGCAGTTCTTA.

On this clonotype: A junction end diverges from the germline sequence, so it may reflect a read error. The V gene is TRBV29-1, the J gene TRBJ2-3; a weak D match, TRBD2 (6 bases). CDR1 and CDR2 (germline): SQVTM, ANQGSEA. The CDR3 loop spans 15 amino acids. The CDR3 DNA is TGCGCCGTAGAGGGCGGGGCCGGCATCACAGTTACGCAGTATTTT. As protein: CAVEGGAGITVTQYF.

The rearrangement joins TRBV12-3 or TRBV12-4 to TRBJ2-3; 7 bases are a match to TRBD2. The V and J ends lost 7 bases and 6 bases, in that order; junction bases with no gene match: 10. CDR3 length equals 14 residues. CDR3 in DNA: TGTGCCAGCAATTTGGGGGGGACTCCGGATACGCAGTATTTT. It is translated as CASNLGGTPDTQYF.

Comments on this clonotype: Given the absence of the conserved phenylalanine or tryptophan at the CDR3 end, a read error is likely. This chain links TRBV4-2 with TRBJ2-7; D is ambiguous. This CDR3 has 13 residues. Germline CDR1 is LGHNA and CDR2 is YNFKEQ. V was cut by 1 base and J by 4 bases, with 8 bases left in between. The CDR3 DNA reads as TGTGCCAGCAGCCAAGGGGGATCTTACGAGCAGTACTAC. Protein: CASSQGGSYEQYY.

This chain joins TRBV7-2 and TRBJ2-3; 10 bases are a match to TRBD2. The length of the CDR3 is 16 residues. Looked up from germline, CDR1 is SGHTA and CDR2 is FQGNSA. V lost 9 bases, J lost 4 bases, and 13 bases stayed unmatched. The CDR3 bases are TGTGCCAGTAGCCTACGAGCGGGAGGGCGTGCAGATACGCAGTATTTT. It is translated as CASSLRAGGRADTQYF.

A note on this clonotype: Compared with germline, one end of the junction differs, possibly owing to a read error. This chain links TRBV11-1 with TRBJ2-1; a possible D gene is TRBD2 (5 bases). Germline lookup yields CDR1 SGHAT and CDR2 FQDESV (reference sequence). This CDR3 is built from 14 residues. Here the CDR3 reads CASSLEDSYNKQFF. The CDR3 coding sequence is TGTGCCAGCAGCTTGGAGGACTCCTACAATAAGCAGTTCTTT. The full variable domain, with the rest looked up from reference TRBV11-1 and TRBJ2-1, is EAEVAQSPRYKITEKSQAVAFWCDPISGHATLYWYRQILGQGPELLVQFQDESVVDDSQLPKDRFSAERLKGVDSTLKIQPAELGDSAMYLCASSLEDSYNKQFFGPGTRLTVL.

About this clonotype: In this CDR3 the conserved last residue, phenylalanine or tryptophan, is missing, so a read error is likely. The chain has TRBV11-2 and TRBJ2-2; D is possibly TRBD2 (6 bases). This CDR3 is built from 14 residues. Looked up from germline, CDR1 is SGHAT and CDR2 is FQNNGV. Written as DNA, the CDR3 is TGTGCCAGCAGCAAGAACGGGAGCCCCGGGGACCTGTTTCTT. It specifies CASSKNGSPGDLFL.

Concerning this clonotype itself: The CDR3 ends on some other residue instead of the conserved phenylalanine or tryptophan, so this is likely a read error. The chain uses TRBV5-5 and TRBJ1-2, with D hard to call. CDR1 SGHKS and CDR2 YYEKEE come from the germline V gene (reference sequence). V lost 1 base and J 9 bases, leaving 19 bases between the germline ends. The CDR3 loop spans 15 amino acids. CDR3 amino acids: CASSLSMETAYRYTL. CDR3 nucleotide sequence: TGTGCCAGCAGCTTGTCTATGGAGACGGCTTATCGCTACACCTTA.

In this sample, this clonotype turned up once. The CDR3 DNA is TGTGCCAGCATCCGCGAAGGGGGGGGGTCCTACAATGAGCAGTTCTTC. Residues: CASIREGGGSYNEQFF. This chain links TRBV6-2 or TRBV6-3 with TRBJ2-1; D is possibly TRBD2 (7 bases). V shed 7 bases and J shed 1 base, with 17 bases lying between them. CDR1 MNHEY and CDR2 SVGEGT come from the germline V gene. The CDR3 sequence is 16 residues long.

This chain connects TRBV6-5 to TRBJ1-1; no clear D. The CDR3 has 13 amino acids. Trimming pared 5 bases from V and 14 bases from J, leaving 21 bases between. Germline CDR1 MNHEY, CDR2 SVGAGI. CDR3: CASSLASYTETFF. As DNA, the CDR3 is TGTGCCAGCAGTCTAGCCAGTTACACCGAAACCTTCTTT.

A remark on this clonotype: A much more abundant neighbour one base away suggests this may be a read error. The CDR3 here is CASYEQYF. CDR3 DNA: TGTGCGTCCTACGAGCAGTACTTC. The rearrangement links TRBV28 to TRBJ2-7; D is unclear. The CDR3 totals 8 residues. Germline assignment: CDR1 MDHEN and CDR2 SYDVKM.

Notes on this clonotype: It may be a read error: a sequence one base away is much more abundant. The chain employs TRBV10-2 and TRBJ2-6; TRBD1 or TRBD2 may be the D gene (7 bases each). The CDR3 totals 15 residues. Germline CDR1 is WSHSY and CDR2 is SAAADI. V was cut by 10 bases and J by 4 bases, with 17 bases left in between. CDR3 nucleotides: TGCGCCAACAGCAGGGGGGGAGGAGGGGCCAACGTCCTGACTTTC. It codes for CANSRGGGGANVLTF.

Here the CDR3 reads CSEGGGQGTNTQYF. CDR3 bases: TGCAGCGAAGGCGGGGGACAGGGTACAAATACGCAGTATTTT. The chain combines TRBV29-1 with TRBJ2-3; 9 positions agree with TRBD1. Germline trimming cut 7 bases from V and 7 bases from J; bases unmatched to any gene: 12. In germline, CDR1 is SQVTM, CDR2 ANQGSEA. This CDR3 contains 14 residues.

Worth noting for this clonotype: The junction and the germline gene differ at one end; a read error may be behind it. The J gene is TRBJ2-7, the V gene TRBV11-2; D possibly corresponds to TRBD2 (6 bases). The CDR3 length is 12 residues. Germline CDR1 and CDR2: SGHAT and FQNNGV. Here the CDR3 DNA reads TGTGTCAGCAGTCCCGGGGACTGCGAGCAGTACTTC. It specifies CVSSPGDCEQYF.

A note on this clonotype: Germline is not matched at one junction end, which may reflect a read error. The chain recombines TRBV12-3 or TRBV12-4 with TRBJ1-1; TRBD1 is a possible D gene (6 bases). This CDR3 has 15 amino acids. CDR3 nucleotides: TGTGTCAGCAGTTTAGGACAGTTGTTGAACACTGAAACTTTCTTT. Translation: CVSSLGQLLNTETFF.

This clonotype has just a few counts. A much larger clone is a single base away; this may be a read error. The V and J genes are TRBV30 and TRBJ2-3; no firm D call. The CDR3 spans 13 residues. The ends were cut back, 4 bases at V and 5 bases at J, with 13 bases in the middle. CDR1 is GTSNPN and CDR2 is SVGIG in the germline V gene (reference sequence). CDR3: CAWTKQERDTQYF. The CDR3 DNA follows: TGTGCCTGGACCAAGCAGGAGAGAGATACGCAGTATTTT.

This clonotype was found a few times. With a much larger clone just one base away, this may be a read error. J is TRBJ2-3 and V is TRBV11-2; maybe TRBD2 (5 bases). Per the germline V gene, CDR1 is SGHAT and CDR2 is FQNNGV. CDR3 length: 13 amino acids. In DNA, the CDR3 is TGTGCCGGCAGCCTTTATCGGGGAGATACGCAGTATTTT. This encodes CAGSLYRGDTQYF. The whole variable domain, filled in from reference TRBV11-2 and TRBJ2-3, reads EAGVAQSPRYKIIEKRQSVAFWCNPISGHATLYWYQQILGQGPKLLIQFQNNGVVDDSQLPKDRFSAERLKGVDSTLKIQPAKLEDSAVYLCAGSLYRGDTQYFGPGTRLTVL.

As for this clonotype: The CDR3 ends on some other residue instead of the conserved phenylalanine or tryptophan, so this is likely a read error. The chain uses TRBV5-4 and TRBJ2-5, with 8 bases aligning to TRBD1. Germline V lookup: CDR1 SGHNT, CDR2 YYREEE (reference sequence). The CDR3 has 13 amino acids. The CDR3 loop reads CARSSDRVETQYL. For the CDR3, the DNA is TGTGCCAGAAGCTCGGACAGGGTAGAGACCCAGTACCTC.

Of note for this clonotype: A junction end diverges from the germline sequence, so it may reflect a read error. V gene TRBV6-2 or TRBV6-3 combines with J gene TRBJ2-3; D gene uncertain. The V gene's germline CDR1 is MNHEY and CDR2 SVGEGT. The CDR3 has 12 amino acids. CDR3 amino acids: CVSSFSTDTQYF. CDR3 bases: TGTGTCAGCAGTTTTAGCACAGATACGCAGTACTTT.

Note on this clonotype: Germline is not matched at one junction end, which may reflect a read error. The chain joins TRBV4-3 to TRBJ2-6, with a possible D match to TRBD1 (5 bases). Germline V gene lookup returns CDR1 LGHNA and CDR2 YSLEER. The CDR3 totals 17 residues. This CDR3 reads CASSQDGSRRGASVLTF. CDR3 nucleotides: TGCGCCAGCAGCCAAGATGGGTCAAGGCGTGGGGCCAGCGTCCTGACTTTC.

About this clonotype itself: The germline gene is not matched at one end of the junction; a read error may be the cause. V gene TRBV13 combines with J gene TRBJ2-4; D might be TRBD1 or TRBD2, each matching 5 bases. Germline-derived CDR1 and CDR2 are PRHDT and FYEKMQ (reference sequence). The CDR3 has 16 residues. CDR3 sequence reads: CASSLGTGRLHNIQYF. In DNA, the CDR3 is TGTGCTAGCAGCCTAGGGACGGGACGGCTACATAACATTCAGTACTTC.

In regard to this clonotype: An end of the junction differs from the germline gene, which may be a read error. The CDR3 protein is CASSRAGAYEHYF. The DNA for the CDR3 is TGTGCCAGCAGCAGAGCGGGGGCCTACGAGCACTACTTC. The chain has TRBV6-5 and TRBJ2-7; 8 bases agree with TRBD2. Germline CDR1 and CDR2: MNHEY and SVGAGI. The CDR3 has 13 residues.

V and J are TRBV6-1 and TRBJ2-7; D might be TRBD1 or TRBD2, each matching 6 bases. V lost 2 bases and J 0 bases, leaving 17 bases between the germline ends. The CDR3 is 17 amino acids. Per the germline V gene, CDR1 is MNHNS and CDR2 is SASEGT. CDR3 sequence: CASSERGVGVFSYEQYF. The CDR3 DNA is TGTGCCAGCAGTGAAAGGGGGGTAGGGGTCTTCTCCTACGAGCAGTACTTC.

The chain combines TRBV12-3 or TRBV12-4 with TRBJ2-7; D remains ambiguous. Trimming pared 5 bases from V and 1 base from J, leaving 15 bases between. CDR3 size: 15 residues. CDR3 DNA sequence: TGTGCCAGCAGTCCCGAGGTCACGCCTTCCTACGAGCAGTACTTC. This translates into CASSPEVTPSYEQYF.